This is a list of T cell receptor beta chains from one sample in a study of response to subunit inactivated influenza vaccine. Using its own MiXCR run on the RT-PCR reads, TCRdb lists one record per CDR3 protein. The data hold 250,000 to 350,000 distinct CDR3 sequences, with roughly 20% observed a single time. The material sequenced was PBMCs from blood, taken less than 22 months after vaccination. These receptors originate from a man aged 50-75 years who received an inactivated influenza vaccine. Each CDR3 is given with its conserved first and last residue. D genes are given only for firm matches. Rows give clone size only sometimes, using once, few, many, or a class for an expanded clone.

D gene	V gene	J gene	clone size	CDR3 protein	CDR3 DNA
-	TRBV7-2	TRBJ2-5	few	CASSLELAQETQYF	TGTGCCAGCAGCTTAGAATTGGCCCAAGAGACCCAGTACTTC
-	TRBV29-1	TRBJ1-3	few	CSVSGGNTIYF	TGCAGCGTTTCGGGCGGAAACACCATATATTTT
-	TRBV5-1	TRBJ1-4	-	CASSRGTHATNEKLFF	TGCGCCAGCAGCAGGGGGACGCATGCAACTAATGAAAAACTGTTTTTT
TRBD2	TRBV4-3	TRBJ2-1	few	CASSQDLASGHYNEQFF	TGCGCCAGCAGCCAAGATCTCGCTAGCGGGCACTACAATGAGCAGTTCTTC
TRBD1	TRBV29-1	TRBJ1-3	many	CSATGGSGNTIYF	TGCAGCGCTACAGGGGGATCTGGAAACACCATATATTTT
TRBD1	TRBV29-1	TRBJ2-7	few	CSAGAGTGHYEQYF	TGCAGCGCCGGGGCTGGGACAGGGCACTACGAGCAGTACTTC
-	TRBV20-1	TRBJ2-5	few	CSAKPSGGVETQYF	TGCAGTGCTAAGCCCAGCGGAGGGGTAGAGACCCAGTACTTC
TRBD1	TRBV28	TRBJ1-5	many	CASRMGTGGNQPQHF	TGTGCCAGCAGAATGGGGACAGGAGGCAATCAGCCCCAGCATTTT
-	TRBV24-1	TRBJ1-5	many	CATSEGVYGNQPQHF	TGTGCCACCAGTGAAGGGGTATATGGCAATCAGCCCCAGCATTTT
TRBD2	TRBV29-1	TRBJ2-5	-	CSVRAGVVQETQYF	TGCAGCGTCCGAGCGGGAGTTGTACAAGAGACCCAGTACTTC
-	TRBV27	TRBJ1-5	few	CASSFVSNQPQHF	TGTGCCAGCAGTTTTGTAAGCAATCAGCCCCAGCATTTT
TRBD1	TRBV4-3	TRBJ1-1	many	CASSPDRGVTEAFF	TGCGCCAGCAGCCCGGACAGGGGCGTCACTGAAGCTTTCTTT
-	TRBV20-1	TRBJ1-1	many	CSARAQGFPEAFF	TGCAGTGCTAGAGCTCAGGGGTTTCCTGAAGCTTTCTTT
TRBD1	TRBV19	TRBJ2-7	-	CASSKPGQGYYEQYF	TGTGCCAGTAGCAAACCGGGACAGGGGTATTACGAGCAGTACTTC
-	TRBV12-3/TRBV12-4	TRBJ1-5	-	CASSPREGGPQPQHF	TGTGCCAGCAGTCCTCGGGAGGGGGGTCCTCAGCCCCAGCATTTT
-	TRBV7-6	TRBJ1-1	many	CASSLAVGGVFTEAFF	TGTGCCAGCAGCTTAGCGGTAGGGGGTGTGTTCACTGAAGCTTTCTTT
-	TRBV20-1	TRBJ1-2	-	CSAHAPGVYGYTF	TGCAGTGCCCACGCTCCGGGGGTCTATGGCTACACCTTC